Following are 25 T cell receptor beta chains from one sample sequenced in a study of blood T cell repertoires in COVID-19. Sequencing was performed with immunoSEQ multiplex PCR; in TCRdb, only in-frame clones are kept and a portion is missing. The sample has approximately 170,000 clones, 70% to 90% seen once; the top ten hold about 9.7%. The specimen sequenced was peripheral blood. Receptor source: a man over 45 with active or convalescent COVID-19.

This chain links TRBV19 with TRBJ1-1; D is undetermined. The CDR3 is 13 amino acids. In germline, CDR1 is LNHDA, CDR2 SQIVND (reference sequence). V was trimmed by 3 bases and J by 6 bases, leaving 11 bases between them. The CDR3 region has the DNA TGTGCCAGTAGTATCTATCGAGAGGCTGAAGCTTTCTTT. Residues: CASSIYREAEAFF.

The chain combines TRBV14 with TRBJ2-7, with 7 bases aligning to TRBD1. With V trimmed by 5 bases and J by 0 bases, 10 bases remained unmatched. The CDR3 is 16 residues long. Germline CDR1 SGHDN, CDR2 FVKESK. CDR3 nucleotides: TGTGCCAGCAGCTCTCAGAGGGGGCAGAGCTCCTACGAGCAGTACTTC. It specifies CASSSQRGQSSYEQYF.

The chain recombines TRBV19 with TRBJ1-4, with D possibly TRBD1 on 5 matching bases. Germline-derived CDR1 and CDR2 are LNHDA and SQIVND (reference sequence). This CDR3 contains 13 residues. The ends were cut back, 7 bases at V and 7 bases at J, with 13 bases in the middle. CDR3 in amino acids: CASNEGAGEKLFF. Here the CDR3 DNA reads TGTGCCAGTAATGAAGGGGCTGGTGAAAAACTGTTTTTT.

The chain couples TRBV19 to TRBJ2-7; perhaps TRBD1 as D (6 bases). CDR3 length: 13 amino acids. V shed 5 bases and J shed 6 bases, with 14 bases lying between them. From germline, CDR1 is LNHDA and CDR2 SQIVND (reference sequence). CDR3 residues: CASSSRRDTEQYF. CDR3 coding DNA: TGTGCCAGTAGTTCCCGCCGGGACACCGAGCAGTACTTC.

V gene TRBV28 combines with J gene TRBJ2-2, with TRBD2 identical over 13 bases. Trimming removed 6 bases from V and 2 bases from J; junction bases left unmatched: 6. Germline assignment: CDR1 MDHEN and CDR2 SYDVKM. The CDR3 covers 17 residues. CDR3 loop: CASSPWGLAGNTGELFF. The CDR3 bases are TGTGCCAGCAGCCCATGGGGACTAGCGGGAAACACCGGGGAGCTGTTTTTT. Using reference TRBV28 and TRBJ2-2 for the parts outside the CDR3, the full variable domain is DVKVTQSSRYLVKRTGEKVFLECVQDMDHENMFWYRQDPGLGLRLIYFSYDVKMKEKGDIPEGYSVSREKKERFSLILESASTNQTSMYLCASSPWGLAGNTGELFFGEGSRLTVL.

The CDR3 coding sequence is TGTGCCAGTAGTATCGTACAGGGGAAACTGTTTTTT. Translation gives CASSIVQGKLFF. J is TRBJ1-4 and V is TRBV19; 7 bases fit TRBD1. Trimming cost V 3 bases and J 11 bases; bases outside gene matches: 3. Germline V gives CDR1 LNHDA, CDR2 SQIVND (reference sequence). The CDR3 has 12 residues.

J is TRBJ2-5 and V is TRBV6-4; TRBD2 might be the D (7 bases). Germline assignment: CDR1 MRHNA and CDR2 SNTAGT. The V and J ends lost 7 bases and 3 bases respectively, with 18 bases between them. This CDR3 spans 15 amino acids. The DNA of the CDR3 is TGTGCCAGCACTGGGCGGGGGCGCGTGGAAGAGACCCAGTACTTC. Protein product: CASTGRGRVEETQYF.

The chain employs TRBV18 and TRBJ1-1; 10 bases match TRBD1. This CDR3 has 14 amino acids. Germline lookup yields CDR1 KGHSH and CDR2 LQKENI. The trim removed 4 bases at V and 5 bases at J, leaving 4 bases unmatched. The CDR3 is CASSQGTGVTEAFF. The CDR3 coding sequence is TGTGCCAGCTCACAGGGGACAGGGGTGACTGAAGCTTTCTTT.

The rearrangement joins TRBV9 to TRBJ1-1; D gene uncertain. The CDR3 spans 14 residues. Germline CDR1 and CDR2: SGDLS and YYNGEE. V lost 4 bases, J lost 3 bases, and 13 bases lay in between. CDR3 residues: CASSPQYGDTEAFF. CDR3 DNA sequence: TGTGCCAGCAGCCCCCAATACGGGGACACTGAAGCTTTCTTT.

The chain recombines TRBV6-2 or TRBV6-3 with TRBJ1-5; D is possibly TRBD1 (5 bases). The CDR3 totals 14 residues. Trimming removed 5 bases from V and 7 bases from J, with 15 bases in between. Germline V lookup: CDR1 MNHEY, CDR2 SVGEGT. CDR3 loop: CASSPLGGGQPQHF. DNA of the CDR3: TGTGCCAGCAGTCCGCTCGGGGGTGGGCAGCCCCAGCATTTT.

In its sample, this clone was seen once. The chain uses TRBV12-3 or TRBV12-4 and TRBJ1-2, with D perhaps TRBD1 (5 bases). Trimming pared 7 bases from V and 4 bases from J, leaving 10 bases between. CDR3 size: 12 residues. CDR3 residues: CASNTGGYGYTF. The CDR3 DNA follows: TGTGCCAGCAATACAGGTGGCTATGGCTACACCTTC.

This clone was observed a single time. V usage is TRBV19 and J usage is TRBJ1-6; 8 nucleotides match TRBD1. There are 17 residues in the CDR3. Germline assignment: CDR1 LNHDA and CDR2 SQIVND (reference sequence). The trim removed 7 bases at V and 1 base at J, leaving 9 bases unmatched. The CDR3 protein is CASTVSTGGSYNSPLHF. DNA of the CDR3: TGTGCCAGTACCGTATCCACAGGGGGATCCTATAATTCACCCCTCCACTTT.

This clone has a handful of counts. V and J are TRBV15 and TRBJ2-1, with 8 bases that match TRBD1. J lost 4 bases, V lost 1 base, and 3 bases had no gene match. CDR1 LNHNV and CDR2 YYDKDF come from the germline V gene (reference sequence). The CDR3 is made up of 15 amino acids. In DNA form, the CDR3 reads TGTGCCACCAGCAGAGCAGGGGGCGCTTACAATGAGCAGTTCTTC. It codes for CATSRAGGAYNEQFF.

The table lists this clone with a count of one. V gene TRBV30 combines with J gene TRBJ1-1, with 10 nucleotides matching TRBD1. V shed 5 bases, J shed 4 bases, and the junction held 4 bases outside the gene matches. CDR3 length: 13 amino acids. Germline V CDR1 and CDR2: GTSNPN, SVGIG (reference sequence). The CDR3 is CAWGGQGITEAFF. In DNA, the CDR3 is TGTGCCTGGGGGGGACAGGGGATCACTGAAGCTTTCTTT.

The chain uses TRBV19 and TRBJ1-2, with D possibly being TRBD1 (5 bases). Looked up from germline, CDR1 is LNHDA and CDR2 is SQIVND (reference sequence). V shed 6 bases and J shed 4 bases, with 9 bases lying between them. This CDR3 is built from 12 residues. CDR3 region: CASSQGGYGYTF. CDR3 nucleotides: TGTGCCAGTAGCCAGGGTGGCTATGGCTACACCTTC.

The chain uses TRBV30 and TRBJ2-7; 9 bases match TRBD1. The CDR3 has 17 amino acids. The germline V gene encodes CDR1 GTSNPN and CDR2 SVGIG (reference sequence). V lost 2 bases, J lost 0 bases, and 11 bases stayed unmatched. The CDR3 sequence is CAWSPLGGQGSSYEQYF. For the CDR3, the DNA is TGTGCCTGGAGTCCCCTAGGGGGACAGGGAAGCTCCTACGAGCAGTACTTC.

The chain uses TRBV5-1 and TRBJ1-1; D remains unclear. The CDR3 loop spans 15 amino acids. Trimming left V 0 bases short and J 7 bases short, with 16 bases between. The germline gives CDR1 SGHRS, CDR2 YFSETQ. The CDR3 protein is CASSLGEARVDEAFF. CDR3 nucleotide sequence: TGCGCCAGCAGCTTGGGGGAGGCCCGGGTAGATGAAGCTTTCTTT.

The chain links TRBV6-2 or TRBV6-3 to TRBJ2-3, with 8 nucleotides matching TRBD1. This CDR3 is 16 amino acids long. The V and J ends lost 5 bases and 4 bases, in that order; junction bases with no gene match: 11. Germline V gives CDR1 MNHEY, CDR2 SVGEGT. CDR3 region: CASSQMTGVFADTQYF. In nucleotides, the CDR3 is TGTGCCAGCAGTCAGATGACAGGGGTTTTCGCAGATACGCAGTATTTT.

The chain recombines TRBV27 with TRBJ1-1; D is uncertain. There are 15 residues in the CDR3. Germline lookup yields CDR1 MNHEY and CDR2 SMNVEV (reference sequence). V shed 6 bases and J shed 6 bases, with 20 bases lying between them. This chain's CDR3 is CASSPAWRINAEAFF. The CDR3 nucleotides are TGTGCCAGCAGCCCGGCGTGGAGAATAAACGCTGAAGCTTTCTTT.

The chain employs TRBV4-2 and TRBJ1-1; D may be TRBD1 (5 bases). Trimming shortened V by 0 bases and J by 5 bases, and 13 bases separated the two germline ends. The germline CDR1 and CDR2 sequences are LGHNA and YNFKEQ. The CDR3 runs to 15 residues. In nucleotides, the CDR3 is TGTGCCAGCAGCCAAGAGGAGGGGCTGAGAACTGAAGCTTTCTTT. It translates to CASSQEEGLRTEAFF.

The chain links TRBV27 to TRBJ2-6; 7 nucleotides line up with TRBD1. The CDR3 is 18 amino acids. CDR1 and CDR2 (germline): MNHEY, SMNVEV (reference sequence). J gave up 0 bases and V 5 bases, and 10 bases lay outside the gene matches. The CDR3 sequence is CASSTADRAFSGANVLTF. In DNA, the CDR3 is TGTGCCAGCAGTACGGCCGACAGGGCATTCTCTGGGGCCAACGTCCTGACTTTC.

V is TRBV7-9 and J is TRBJ1-2, with D hard to call. V was cut by 5 bases and J by 3 bases, with 16 bases left in between. This CDR3 has 15 residues. Germline-derived CDR1 and CDR2 are SEHNR and FQNEAQ (reference sequence). CDR3 nucleotide sequence: TGTGCCAGCAGCCCCCGGGAGGGAAGGGACTATGGCTACACCTTC. Residues: CASSPREGRDYGYTF.

The CDR3: CASTPGLAEAETQYF. In DNA form, the CDR3 reads TGTGCCAGCACCCCGGGACTAGCGGAGGCGGAGACCCAGTACTTC. V and J are TRBV27 and TRBJ2-5; 11 nucleotides match TRBD2. V trimming: 7 bases; J trimming: 5 bases; junction bases outside the gene matches: 9. The CDR3 runs 15 residues. Germline values: CDR1 MNHEY, CDR2 SMNVEV (reference sequence).

This chain links TRBV18 with TRBJ1-1; weak D call: TRBD1 (5 bases). From germline, CDR1 is KGHSH and CDR2 LQKENI. The CDR3 is 15 amino acids. The V and J ends lost 1 base and 11 bases respectively, with 20 bases between them. CDR3 coding DNA: TGTGCCAGCTCACCACAGCAGGGTGTCAGCATAGTGGCTTTCTTT. It specifies CASSPQQGVSIVAFF.

This chain connects TRBV19 to TRBJ2-3; D is undetermined. The CDR3 runs 13 residues. Trimming cost V 0 bases and J 4 bases, with 5 bases left between them. Germline CDR1 reads LNHDA; CDR2 reads SQIVND (reference sequence). CDR3 bases: TGTGCCAGTAGTATAGATCCGTCAGATACGCAGTATTTT. This codes for CASSIDPSDTQYF.